One and the same sample provided the 19 T cell receptor beta chains below, sequenced in a study of early T cells in non-severe SARS-CoV-2 infection. TCRdb processed the 5' RACE reads anew with MiXCR; each CDR3 protein has one entry. The table lists around 70,000 distinct CDR3 sequences, around 16% of them singletons. The sequenced sample consisted of whole blood. The receptors come from an adult who was a healthcare worker with PCR-confirmed SARS-CoV-2 infection or an uninfected control (not recorded which).

V usage is TRBV6-2 or TRBV6-3 and J usage is TRBJ2-5; tentative D call: TRBD2 (5 bases). V was pared by 2 bases and J by 1 base, with 17 bases between. Germline CDR1 and CDR2: MNHEY and SVGEGT. The CDR3 contains 17 residues. The chain's CDR3 is CASSYSRSRGPQETQYF. In DNA form, the CDR3 reads TGTGCCAGCAGTTACAGCCGGAGCCGGGGTCCCCAAGAGACCCAGTACTTC.

This chain uses TRBV20-1 with TRBJ1-2; 9 nucleotides agree with TRBD1. The CDR3 is 17 residues long. Germline values: CDR1 DFQATT, CDR2 SNEGSKA (reference sequence). Losses at the gene ends were 5 bases for V and 2 bases for J; bases not matched to a gene: 15. In DNA, the CDR3 is TGCAGTGCTCCCGGGGGACAGGGCACTCCCCTAAACTATGGCTACACCTTC. Amino acids: CSAPGGQGTPLNYGYTF.

Only a few counts were recorded for this clonotype. The chain uses TRBV4-2 and TRBJ1-2; no clear D gene. The CDR3 is made up of 14 amino acids. CDR1 is LGHNA, CDR2 YNFKEQ, per germline. The V end lost 4 bases, the J end lost 3 bases, and 12 bases lay between the germline ends. CDR3 in amino acids: CASSPAQEDYGYTF. The DNA of the CDR3 is TGTGCCAGCAGCCCAGCTCAGGAAGACTATGGCTACACCTTC.

At least ten counts were recorded for this clonotype. V and J are TRBV30 and TRBJ1-5; a possible D gene is TRBD1 (5 bases). From germline, CDR1 is GTSNPN and CDR2 SVGIG (reference sequence). This CDR3 has 12 residues. V was trimmed by 2 bases and J by 10 bases, leaving 12 bases between them. The CDR3 coding sequence is TGTGCCTGGAGTCGGACCCAGGGTCCCCAGCATTTT. It codes for CAWSRTQGPQHF.

This clonotype was detected a few times. The J gene is TRBJ1-1, the V gene TRBV16; 7 nucleotides match TRBD1. CDR1 is KGHSY, CDR2 FQNENV, per germline. V lost 2 bases to trimming and J lost 2 bases; unmatched junction nucleotides: 5. The CDR3 contains 15 residues. The CDR3 DNA sequence: TGTGCCAGCAGCCAAGTGACAGGGAGTAACACTGAAGCTTTCTTT. Encoded protein: CASSQVTGSNTEAFF.

This clonotype appeared many times. The chain recombines TRBV20-1 with TRBJ2-1; tentatively, D is TRBD1 or TRBD2 (5 bases each). CDR1 and CDR2 from the germline V gene are DFQATT and SNEGSKA (reference sequence). The CDR3 consists of 15 residues. V lost 6 bases and J lost 0, with 15 bases in between. The CDR3 DNA follows: TGCAGTGCCACTCGGGGAAGGGGCTCCTACAATGAGCAGTTCTTC. Its translation is CSATRGRGSYNEQFF.

The rearrangement uses TRBV4-1 and TRBJ1-5; a possible D gene is TRBD1 (5 bases). Germline V gene data show CDR1 as MGHRA and CDR2 as YSYEKL. The CDR3 runs 14 residues. V gave up 1 base and J gave up 3 bases, with 7 bases separating them. CDR3 loop: CASSQGQNNQPQHF. CDR3 nucleotide sequence: TGCGCCAGCAGCCAAGGACAGAACAATCAGCCCCAGCATTTT.

This clonotype was counted at least ten times. V and J are TRBV20-1 and TRBJ2-7, with D perhaps matching TRBD2 (6 bases). Germline lookup yields CDR1 DFQATT and CDR2 SNEGSKA (reference sequence). The CDR3 extends over 14 amino acids. Trimming removed 0 bases from V and 4 bases from J, with 13 bases in between. The CDR3 protein is CSARDLGGVYEQYF. CDR3 coding DNA: TGCAGTGCTAGAGATCTAGGCGGGGTATACGAGCAGTACTTC.

CDR3 amino acids: CASSPTAGTDTQYF. CDR3 coding DNA: TGTGCCAGCTCACCAACGGCAGGGACAGATACGCAGTATTTT. The chain joins TRBV18 to TRBJ2-3; D may be TRBD1 (5 bases). CDR1 KGHSH and CDR2 LQKENI come from the germline V gene. Trimming left V 2 bases short and J 3 bases short, with 9 bases between. The CDR3 has 14 residues.

The chain employs TRBV7-3 and TRBJ2-3; D is undetermined. V was shortened by 2 bases and J by 1 base, with 7 bases between the two germline ends. The germline gives CDR1 SGHTA, CDR2 FQGTGA. The CDR3 loop spans 14 amino acids. The CDR3 here is CASSLASGTDTQYF. The CDR3 DNA reads as TGTGCCAGCAGCTTAGCTTCAGGCACAGATACGCAGTATTTT.

V and J are TRBV11-2 and TRBJ2-5; D not certain. Germline lookup yields CDR1 SGHAT and CDR2 FQNNGV. The germline V and J ends were trimmed by 4 bases and 10 bases, with 10 bases remaining between them. This CDR3 spans 11 amino acids. CDR3 sequence reads: CASSSGQIQYF. Here the CDR3 DNA reads TGTGCCAGCAGCTCCGGGCAGATCCAGTACTTC.

This clonotype was counted once. The V gene is TRBV5-1, the J gene TRBJ2-1; D perhaps matches TRBD1 (6 bases). Per germline, CDR1 SGHRS and CDR2 YFSETQ. V was trimmed by 1 base and J by 15 bases, leaving 23 bases between them. This CDR3 is built from 15 residues. The CDR3 coding sequence is TGCGCCAGCAGCTTGTCTACTTTCACAGGGTTCGTGCGGTTCTTC. Protein: CASSLSTFTGFVRFF.

The V call is TRBV20-1, the J call TRBJ2-7; unclear D gene. V dropped 3 bases and J dropped 3 bases, with 15 bases sitting between them. Germline V gene sequence: CDR1 DFQATT, CDR2 SNEGSKA (reference sequence). This CDR3 is 14 amino acids long. CDR3 bases: TGCAGTGCTAGGGACCCCTCTGTAAGCTACGAGCAGTACTTC. Its translation: CSARDPSVSYEQYF.

This clonotype was seen more than once but under ten times. The chain couples TRBV5-6 to TRBJ2-2; D gene unclear. V was clipped by 1 base and J by 3 bases, with 7 bases between them. Germline loops: CDR1 SGHDT, CDR2 YYEEEE. CDR3 length equals 14 residues. The chain's CDR3 is CASSLSGYTGELFF. For the CDR3, the DNA is TGTGCCAGCAGCTTGTCTGGATACACCGGGGAGCTGTTTTTT. The whole variable domain, filled in from reference TRBV5-6 and TRBJ2-2, reads DAGVTQSPTHLIKTRGQQVTLRCSPKSGHDTVSWYQQALGQGPQFIFQYYEEEERQRGNFPDRFSGHQFPNYSSELNVNALLLGDSALYLCASSLSGYTGELFFGEGSRLTVL.

The J gene is TRBJ1-2, the V gene TRBV27; TRBD1 might be the D (6 bases). The V gene's germline CDR1 is MNHEY and CDR2 SMNVEV (reference sequence). This CDR3 is built from 12 residues. Trimming shortened V by 3 bases and J by 8 bases, and 10 bases separated the two germline ends. Written as DNA, the CDR3 is TGTGCCAGCAGTTTGACAGGAGGAGGCTACACCTTC. It is translated as CASSLTGGGYTF.

In its sample, this clonotype was seen a few times. The chain recombines TRBV12-2 with TRBJ2-1. TRBV12-2 is noted as a pseudogene. CDR3 length: 12 residues. The DNA of the CDR3 is TGTGCAAGTCGCTTAGAAAGTGCCGGGCAGTTCTTC. Protein: CASRLESAGQFF.

The chain links TRBV5-1 to TRBJ1-2; no firm D call. The germline V gene has CDR1 SGHRS and CDR2 YFSETQ. This CDR3 has 13 residues. V lost 2 bases and J 6 bases, leaving 11 bases between the germline ends. The CDR3 nucleotides read TGCGCCAGCAGCTTCGAGGGCCCCGATGGCTACACCTTC. Protein sequence: CASSFEGPDGYTF.

In nucleotides, the CDR3 is TGTGCCAGCAGCGTAACCGACATGAACTATGGCTACACCTTC. This codes for CASSVTDMNYGYTF. The rearrangement uses TRBV9 and TRBJ1-2; D ambiguous. The CDR3 sequence is 14 residues long. Per the germline V gene, CDR1 is SGDLS and CDR2 is YYNGEE. The V end lost 1 base, the J end lost 2 bases, and 9 bases lay between the germline ends.

The V call is TRBV20-1, the J call TRBJ1-6; D may be TRBD1 (6 bases). Trimming shortened V by 1 base and J by 7 bases, and 14 bases separated the two germline ends. The germline V gene encodes CDR1 DFQATT and CDR2 SNEGSKA (reference sequence). This CDR3 is built from 15 residues. The CDR3 here is CSARVGGAENSPLHF. The CDR3 DNA follows: TGCAGTGCTAGAGTGGGGGGGGCAGAGAATTCACCCCTCCACTTT.